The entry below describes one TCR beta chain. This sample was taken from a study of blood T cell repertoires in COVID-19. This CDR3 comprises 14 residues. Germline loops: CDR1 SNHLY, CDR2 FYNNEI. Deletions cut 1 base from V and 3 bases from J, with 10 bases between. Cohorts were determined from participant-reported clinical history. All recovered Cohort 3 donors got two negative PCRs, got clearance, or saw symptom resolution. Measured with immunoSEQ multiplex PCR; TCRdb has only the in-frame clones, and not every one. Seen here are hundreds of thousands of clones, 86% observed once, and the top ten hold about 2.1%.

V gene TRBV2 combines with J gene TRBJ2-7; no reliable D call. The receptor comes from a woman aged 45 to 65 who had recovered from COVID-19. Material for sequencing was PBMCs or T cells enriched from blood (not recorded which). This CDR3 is CASSEEQTLYEQYF. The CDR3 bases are TGTGCCAGCAGTGAAGAACAGACCCTCTACGAGCAGTACTTC.